The rows below give T cell receptor beta chains drawn from one sample of a study of immune heterogeneity within non-small cell lung tumors. TCRdb re-derived calls from the multiplex PCR reads in MiXCR, one entry per CDR3 protein. This table has 2,500 to 3,000 distinct CDR3 sequences, about 24% appearing once. Sequenced input: lung tumor tissue. These receptors were taken from a man in his fifties or sixties with non-small cell lung cancer. The CDR3 runs from the conserved cysteine through the conserved F or W. The D gene is left open where the match is weak. Only some rows state a clone size, as once, few, many or a class for expanded clones.

CATSRDLGQARTEAFF | TGTGCCACCAGCAGAGACCTAGGACAGGCGAGGACTGAAGCTTTCTTT | TRBV15 | medium-sized | TRBD1 | TRBJ1-1
CASSLGQTANEKLFF | TGTGCCAGCAGCTTGGGACAGACAGCTAATGAAAAACTGTTTTTT | TRBV11-2 | NA | TRBD1 | TRBJ1-4
CATSRSGNSPLHF | TGTGCCACCTCGAGAAGCGGGAATTCACCCCTCCACTTT | TRBV24-1 | medium-sized | NA | TRBJ1-6
CASSRPGGYQPQHF | TGCGCCAGCAGCCGCCCGGGAGGGTATCAGCCCCAGCATTTT | TRBV4-1 | medium-sized | NA | TRBJ1-5
CASSYSPGGNGYTF | TGTGCCAGCAGTTACTCGCCAGGCGGGAATGGCTACACCTTC | TRBV6-2/TRBV6-3 | once | NA | TRBJ1-2
CASSDGNYGYTF | TGTGCCAGCAGCGACGGGAACTATGGCTACACCTTC | TRBV6-5 | NA | NA | TRBJ1-2
CASSPQGTSTDTQYF | TGTGCCAGCTCACCACAGGGGACCAGCACAGATACGCAGTATTTT | TRBV18 | NA | NA | TRBJ2-3
CASARSFRTANTGELFF | TGTGCCAGCGCGCGTAGTTTCAGGACCGCGAACACCGGGGAGCTGTTTTTT | TRBV6-1 | medium-sized | NA | TRBJ2-2
CASSLGQANTEAFF | TGTGCCAGCTCCCTAGGACAGGCGAACACTGAAGCTTTCTTT | TRBV18 | medium-sized | TRBD1 | TRBJ1-1
CATSRNRFGGEQFF | TGTGCCACCAGCAGAAACAGGTTTGGTGGTGAGCAGTTCTTC | TRBV15 | medium-sized | NA | TRBJ2-1
CASSYGRDRDDNEQFF | TGTGCCAGCAGTTACGGCCGGGACAGGGACGACAATGAGCAGTTCTTC | TRBV6-1 | medium-sized | TRBD1 | TRBJ2-1
CASSLFRGGDYNEQFF | TGTGCCAGCAGCTTGTTCAGGGGAGGGGACTACAATGAGCAGTTCTTC | TRBV5-6 | medium-sized | NA | TRBJ2-1
CAISPTLTDTQYF | TGTGCCATCAGCCCGACTTTAACAGATACGCAGTATTTT | TRBV10-3 | medium-sized | NA | TRBJ2-3
CASRPLGDEQFF | TGTGCCAGTCGCCCTTTGGGTGATGAGCAGTTCTTC | TRBV2 | large | NA | TRBJ2-1
CASSYLNSPLHF | TGTGCCAGCAGTTACTTGAATTCACCCCTCCACTTT | TRBV6-6 | large | NA | TRBJ1-6